Shown below are 30 T cell receptor beta chains from a single sample sequenced in a study of early T cells in non-severe SARS-CoV-2 infection. MiXCR was run by TCRdb on the 5' RACE reads, yielding one entry per CDR3 protein. The repertoire includes about 58,000 distinct CDR3 sequences, approximately 12% of them detected once, and around 9.9% sits in the top ten. The sequenced sample was whole blood. The receptors here all came from an adult who was a healthcare worker with PCR-confirmed SARS-CoV-2 infection or an uninfected control (not recorded which).

The rearrangement links TRBV5-1 to TRBJ2-1, with TRBD2 identical over 9 bases. The CDR3 spans 14 residues. The trim removed 0 bases at V and 5 bases at J, leaving 0 bases unmatched. Germline V gene data show CDR1 as SGHRS and CDR2 as YFSETQ. The CDR3, as DNA: TGCGCCAGCAGCTTGGTAGCGGGGGACAATGAGCAGTTCTTC. It translates to CASSLVAGDNEQFF.

This clonotype has a count of ten or more. The rearrangement links TRBV27 to TRBJ1-5; D uncertain. Germline V gives CDR1 MNHEY, CDR2 SMNVEV (reference sequence). With 1 base removed from V and 4 bases from J, the gap between germline ends came to 8 bases. This CDR3 contains 14 residues. The CDR3 region has the DNA TGTGCCAGCAGTTTATGGCCCGGGAATCAGCCCCAGCATTTT. Its protein is CASSLWPGNQPQHF.

This clonotype was seen a few times. This sequence joins TRBV27 and TRBJ1-1, with TRBD1 matching 7 bases. Germline CDR1 is MNHEY and CDR2 is SMNVEV (reference sequence). This CDR3 contains 13 residues. V was pared by 4 bases and J by 11 bases, with 10 bases of the junction left unmatched. The CDR3 here is CASSSMNRGWAFF. CDR3 in DNA: TGTGCCAGCAGTTCAATGAACAGGGGTTGGGCTTTCTTT.

This sequence joins TRBV3-1 and TRBJ2-3; no clear D gene. Germline CDR1 is LGHDT and CDR2 is YNNKEL (reference sequence). The CDR3 totals 15 residues. V shed 4 bases and J shed 2 bases, with 13 bases lying between them. This CDR3 reads CASSPELRSTDTQYF. The CDR3 DNA reads as TGTGCCAGCAGCCCCGAGTTGCGGTCCACAGATACGCAGTATTTT.

The genes are TRBV7-9 and TRBJ2-3; maybe TRBD1 (5 bases). Trimming cost V 2 bases and J 2 bases, with 11 bases left between them. The CDR3 has 15 residues. CDR1 is SEHNR, CDR2 FQNEAQ, per germline (reference sequence). This CDR3 reads CASSLISGHTDTQYF. The CDR3 DNA reads TGTGCCAGCAGCTTAATATCAGGGCACACAGATACGCAGTATTTT. Combining the CDR3 with reference TRBV7-9 and TRBJ2-3 gives the whole variable domain DTGVSQNPRHKITKRGQNVTFRCDPISEHNRLYWYRQTLGQGPEFLTYFQNEAQLEKSRLLSDRFSAERPKGSFSTLEIQRTEQGDSAMYLCASSLISGHTDTQYFGPGTRLTVL.

This clonotype was counted at least ten times. The chain is built from TRBV6-5 and TRBJ2-1; 10 bases agree with TRBD1. V was clipped by 6 bases and J by 8 bases; unmatched bases: 7. The CDR3 contains 14 residues. Germline CDR1 MNHEY, CDR2 SVGAGI. The DNA of the CDR3 is TGTGCCAGCAGGTCGGACAGGGGGATCTATGAGCAGTTCTTC. Protein: CASRSDRGIYEQFF.

With regard to this clonotype: With a much larger clone just one base away, this may be a read error. The chain joins TRBV7-9 to TRBJ2-1; D may match TRBD1 or TRBD2 (5 bases each). Germline assignment: CDR1 SEHNR and CDR2 FQNEAQ (reference sequence). This CDR3 is built from 16 residues. This CDR3 is CASSLDARGSFNEQFF. The CDR3 DNA reads TGTGCCAGCAGCTTAGACGCGAGGGGTTCCTTCAATGAGCAGTTCTTC.

This clonotype was seen ten or more times. The V call is TRBV27, the J call TRBJ2-7; 9 bases are a match to TRBD1. Germline assignment: CDR1 MNHEY and CDR2 SMNVEV (reference sequence). The CDR3 spans 14 residues. With 5 bases clipped from V and 7 bases from J, the junction kept 9 bases outside the gene matches. The CDR3 sequence: CASSNFGQGLEQYF. CDR3 bases: TGTGCCAGCAGTAATTTCGGACAGGGGCTTGAGCAGTACTTC.

In this sample, this clonotype turned up many times. This chain joins TRBV6-1 and TRBJ1-1; D unresolved. This CDR3 has 14 residues. The germline CDR1 and CDR2 sequences are MNHNS and SASEGT. V gave up 4 bases and J gave up 1 base, with 10 bases separating them. The CDR3 DNA reads TGTGCCAGCAGTGTAGGTCTGAGGAACACTGAAGCTTTCTTT. Amino acid sequence: CASSVGLRNTEAFF.

This clonotype turned up a few times. The CDR3 DNA reads as TGTGCCAGCAGCCAGGTCGGGGGTCGTAATTCACCCCTCCACTTT. Amino acid sequence: CASSQVGGRNSPLHF. V gene TRBV4-2 combines with J gene TRBJ1-6; D perhaps matches TRBD1 (5 bases). CDR3 length: 15 amino acids. Germline lookup yields CDR1 LGHNA and CDR2 YNFKEQ. V lost 3 bases to trimming and J lost 6 bases, with 12 bases between them.

This clonotype was counted a few times. The rearrangement links TRBV7-9 to TRBJ1-2; no firm D call. Germline V gene lookup returns CDR1 SEHNR and CDR2 FQNEAQ (reference sequence). The CDR3 length is 14 residues. The ends were cut back, 2 bases at V and 5 bases at J, with 12 bases in the middle. CDR3 nucleotides: TGTGCCAGCAGCTTAAGGTCAGGCCGGTATGGCTACACCTTC. It specifies CASSLRSGRYGYTF.

This clonotype has only a few counts. The chain uses TRBV7-9 and TRBJ2-3; D gene ambiguous. V was trimmed by 6 bases and J by 3 bases, leaving 19 bases between them. Germline assignment: CDR1 SEHNR and CDR2 FQNEAQ (reference sequence). The CDR3 loop spans 16 amino acids. The CDR3 here is CASSPSGLRSTDTQYF. In DNA, the CDR3 is TGTGCCAGCAGTCCATCCGGGCTAAGGAGTACAGATACGCAGTATTTT.

At least ten counts were recorded for this clonotype. The rearrangement links TRBV6-2 or TRBV6-3 to TRBJ2-1, with TRBD2 matching over 12 bases. Trimming cost V 11 bases and J 7 bases; bases outside gene matches: 9. CDR3 length equals 14 residues. CDR1 and CDR2 from the germline V gene are MNHEY and SVGEGT. CDR3 residues: CAAQTSGSLNEQFF. CDR3 sequence (DNA): TGTGCCGCCCAGACTAGCGGGAGTTTAAATGAGCAGTTCTTC.

This chain uses TRBV29-1 with TRBJ1-1; D gene uncertain. Germline CDR1 SQVTM, CDR2 ANQGSEA. The V gene lost 8 bases and the J gene lost 0 bases, with 10 bases spanning the gap. The CDR3 length is 12 residues. CDR3 nucleotides: TGCAGCTCTTTCAGAGTGAACACTGAAGCTTTCTTT. Translation: CSSFRVNTEAFF.

This clonotype was seen a handful of times. This chain uses TRBV20-1 with TRBJ2-3, with D perhaps TRBD2 (5 bases). The V and J ends lost 3 bases and 0 bases respectively, with 13 bases between them. The CDR3 consists of 15 residues. Germline assignment: CDR1 DFQATT and CDR2 SNEGSKA (reference sequence). The CDR3 sequence: CSASLRASSTDTQYF. The CDR3, as DNA: TGCAGTGCTAGCCTGCGGGCCTCTAGCACAGATACGCAGTATTTT.

Only a few counts were recorded for this clonotype. The chain joins TRBV6-5 to TRBJ1-2, with D maybe TRBD1 (6 bases). The CDR3 runs to 12 residues. CDR1 is MNHEY, CDR2 SVGAGI, per germline. V was trimmed by 6 bases and J by 7 bases, leaving 12 bases between them. The CDR3 loop is CASRLQGTGYTF. CDR3 sequence (DNA): TGTGCCAGCAGATTACAGGGTACTGGCTACACCTTC.

The V and J genes are TRBV29-1 and TRBJ2-7; tentative D call: TRBD2 (6 bases). CDR3 length: 14 amino acids. CDR1 and CDR2 from the germline V gene are SQVTM and ANQGSEA. V was clipped by 8 bases and J by 6 bases, with 23 bases between them. CDR3 sequence (DNA): TGCAGCATAACCTCGGAGGGAGAGTACGGCGAGCAGTACTTC. Its translation: CSITSEGEYGEQYF.

The chain links TRBV29-1 to TRBJ2-7; 11 bases are shared with TRBD2. This CDR3 comprises 13 residues. The germline CDR1 and CDR2 sequences are SQVTM and ANQGSEA. V shed 2 bases and J 5 bases; nucleotides not matched to a gene: 2. Here the CDR3 reads CSVETSGRHEQYF. The CDR3 DNA reads as TGCAGCGTTGAAACTAGCGGGAGACACGAGCAGTACTTC.

V and J are TRBV5-1 and TRBJ1-4, with D tentatively TRBD1 (5 bases). V was cut by 0 bases and J by 8 bases, with 14 bases left in between. This CDR3 has 15 residues. Germline V gives CDR1 SGHRS, CDR2 YFSETQ. The DNA for the CDR3 is TGCGCCAGCAGCTTGGCGAGTGAATGGGGCGAAAAACTGTTTTTT. This translates into CASSLASEWGEKLFF.

This clonotype was observed a handful of times. This chain links TRBV4-3 with TRBJ2-1; no firm D call. The CDR3 loop spans 14 amino acids. V lost 0 bases to trimming and J lost 2 bases, with 5 bases between them. Germline V CDR1 and CDR2: LGHNA, YSLEER. The DNA of the CDR3 is TGCGCCAGCAGCCAAGAGCAAACCTACAATGAGCAGTTCTTC. This encodes CASSQEQTYNEQFF.

The rearrangement uses TRBV6-6 and TRBJ2-6; D possibly corresponds to TRBD2 (6 bases). V dropped 6 bases and J dropped 3 bases, with 12 bases sitting between them. The CDR3 totals 15 residues. Germline V lookup: CDR1 MNHNY, CDR2 SVGAGI (reference sequence). CDR3 sequence: CASRQGSGGANVLTF. The CDR3 bases are TGTGCCAGCAGGCAAGGTAGCGGTGGGGCCAACGTCCTGACTTTC.

This chain connects TRBV4-3 to TRBJ2-3, with TRBD2 matching 10 bases. Looked up from germline, CDR1 is LGHNA and CDR2 is YSLEER. There are 15 residues in the CDR3. Losses at the gene ends were 3 bases for V and 2 bases for J; bases not matched to a gene: 2. CDR3 sequence: CASSHTSGTTDTQYF. CDR3 DNA sequence: TGCGCCAGCAGCCATACTAGCGGGACCACAGATACGCAGTATTTT.

This chain joins TRBV7-9 and TRBJ2-7; TRBD1 agrees at 9 bases. This CDR3 is built from 15 residues. V gave up 5 bases and J gave up 1 base; unmatched junction bases: 6. Germline CDR1 is SEHNR and CDR2 is FQNEAQ (reference sequence). The CDR3 sequence: CASSRDRAPSYEQYF. In nucleotides, the CDR3 is TGTGCCAGCAGCCGGGACAGGGCCCCTTCCTACGAGCAGTACTTC.

This clonotype was counted between two and nine times. V gene TRBV6-1 combines with J gene TRBJ1-5; D not resolved. Trimming cost V 5 bases and J 3 bases, with 14 bases left between them. The CDR3 runs to 15 residues. CDR1 and CDR2 from the germline V gene are MNHNS and SASEGT. CDR3 DNA: TGTGCCAGCAGTACCCAGAAACAGTTCAATCAGCCCCAGCATTTT. It codes for CASSTQKQFNQPQHF.

Of note for this clonotype: This could be a read error, since a much larger clone is one nucleotide away. The chain joins TRBV7-3 to TRBJ1-1, with D possibly being TRBD1 (5 bases). The CDR3 is 16 residues long. The germline gives CDR1 SGHTA, CDR2 FQGTGA. CDR3 sequence reads: CVSSLTGGNSHTEAFF. The CDR3 DNA reads TGTGTCAGCAGCTTAACGGGGGGTAACAGTCACACTGAAGCTTTCTTT.

CDR3 nucleotides: TGTGCCAGCGCCTCTCTAAGGCGGACTAATGAAAAACTGTTTTTT. It codes for CASASLRRTNEKLFF. This chain links TRBV7-9 with TRBJ1-4; D is unresolved. In germline, CDR1 is SEHNR, CDR2 FQNEAQ (reference sequence). This CDR3 region has 15 residues. Trimming removed 8 bases at V and 2 bases at J, with 15 bases between.

This sequence joins TRBV7-2 and TRBJ2-7; TRBD2 matches at 7 bases. J gave up 5 bases and V 6 bases, and 10 bases lay outside the gene matches. The length of the CDR3 is 14 residues. CDR1 and CDR2 from the germline V gene are SGHTA and FQGNSA. The CDR3 loop is CASRERGVGDEQYF. CDR3 sequence (DNA): TGTGCCAGCAGAGAGCGGGGTGTAGGAGACGAGCAGTACTTC.

On this clonotype itself: Relative to the germline gene, one junction end is altered; a read error may explain this. The V call is TRBV9, the J call TRBJ2-1, with D perhaps TRBD2 (5 bases). CDR1 SGDLS and CDR2 YYNGEE come from the germline V gene. CDR3 size: 15 residues. The CDR3 DNA follows: TGTGTCAGCAGCCCAGCCCCAGCGGAATACAATGAGCAGTTCTTC. This sequence encodes CVSSPAPAEYNEQFF.

The chain combines TRBV20-1 with TRBJ1-1; D is perhaps TRBD1 (6 bases). CDR1 is DFQATT, CDR2 SNEGSKA, per germline (reference sequence). The ends were cut back, 6 bases at V and 11 bases at J, with 13 bases in the middle. CDR3 length: 10 residues. The CDR3 sequence is CSAHRVGAFF. In DNA, the CDR3 is TGCAGTGCGCACAGGGTAGGGGCTTTCTTT.

This clonotype was counted a few times. V gene TRBV14 combines with J gene TRBJ2-7; weak D call: TRBD1 (6 bases). Germline V lookup: CDR1 SGHDN, CDR2 FVKESK. Between the trimmed V and J ends, which lost 1 base and 1 base, there was a span of 14 bases. The CDR3 is made up of 16 amino acids. The CDR3 nucleotides are TGTGCCAGCAGCCAAGCACCCTCAGGGACATCCTACGAGCAGTACTTC. Encoded protein: CASSQAPSGTSYEQYF.